These T cell receptor beta chains were read from a single sample in a study of cytomegalovirus exposure and HLA in healthy donors. TCRdb keeps only in-frame clones here, not all; method: immunoSEQ multiplex PCR. The profile shows some 100,000 clones, 77% of them singletons. The sequenced sample consisted of PBMCs. All receptors come from a man in his forties in good health and CMV-seropositive. Each CDR3 is given with its conserved first and last residue. A D gene is named only where the DNA matches it firmly. Rows may omit the clone size; those that give it use once, few, many or a size class.

NA	TRBV5-4	TRBD1	TRBJ2-1	TGTGCCAGCAGTTCAGGGACAGGGGCGTTGCACAATGAGCAGTTCTTC	CASSSGTGALHNEQFF
NA	TRBV11-2	NA	TRBJ1-3	TGTGCCAGCAGCTCAGGAGGCGGATTGGGAAACACCATATATTTT	CASSSGGGLGNTIYF
NA	TRBV7-8	TRBD1	TRBJ1-2	TGTGCCAGCAGTTTTAGACGGCAGGGGGCTAACTATGGCTACACCTTC	CASSFRRQGANYGYTF
NA	TRBV5-4	TRBD1	TRBJ1-4	TGTGCCAGCAGCCCAGACAGGGGAACTAATGAAAAACTGTTTTTT	CASSPDRGTNEKLFF
NA	TRBV5-5	TRBD1	TRBJ1-4	TGTGCCAGCAGCTTGGAAGACAGGGATAATGAAAAACTGTTTTTT	CASSLEDRDNEKLFF
NA	TRBV6-5	NA	TRBJ1-2	TGTGCCAGCAGTAAGACTACAGGGTTGTATGGCTACACCTTC	CASSKTTGLYGYTF
NA	TRBV18	TRBD1	TRBJ1-5	TGTGCCAGCTCGCCAGGACAGGGCTTGAATCAGCCCCAGCATTTT	CASSPGQGLNQPQHF
once	TRBV19	NA	TRBJ2-5	TGTGCCAGTAGTACCCGACCAGGGCCCCAGTACTTC	CASSTRPGPQYF
NA	TRBV6-1	TRBD2	TRBJ2-5	TGTGCCAGCAGTTCGGTTAGCGGGGGCGCGGAAGAGCAGTACTTC	CASSSVSGGAEEQYF
NA	TRBV14	TRBD2	TRBJ2-1	TGTGCCAGCAGCCAGGCGCTAGCGGGGGGTAAGAATGAGCAGTTCTTC	CASSQALAGGKNEQFF
NA	TRBV28	NA	TRBJ2-1	TGTGCCAGCAGTTCCACGTCGATACGGGGGATTACCTACAATGAGCAGTTCTTC	CASSSTSIRGITYNEQFF
once	TRBV28	NA	TRBJ1-6	TGTGCCAGCAGTTTCGGGGGTAACTCACCCCTCCACTTT	CASSFGGNSPLHF
NA	TRBV28	TRBD1	TRBJ1-6	TGTGCCAGCAGGGATACAGGGGGTTCACCCCTCCACTTT	CASRDTGGSPLHF
NA	TRBV7-2	NA	TRBJ2-3	TGTGCCAGCAGCCCAAGCCGCAACGAAGATACGCAGTATTTT	CASSPSRNEDTQYF
few	TRBV11-2	TRBD1	TRBJ1-1	TGTGCCAGCAGCTTTGACAGGGGCGACACTGAAGCTTTCTTT	CASSFDRGDTEAFF
many	TRBV19	TRBD1	TRBJ2-1	TGTGCCAGTAGTAGGAAGAAGGGGACAGGGGGCAATGAGCAGTTCTTC	CASSRKKGTGGNEQFF
few	TRBV5-6	TRBD2	TRBJ2-3	TGTGCCAGCAGCTTGGACCCTCGGATAGCGGGCAGCACAGATACGCAGTATTTT	CASSLDPRIAGSTDTQYF
NA	TRBV5-1	NA	TRBJ1-1	TGCGCCAGCAGCTTGGGGACATTAGGCACTGAAGCTTTCTTT	CASSLGTLGTEAFF
NA	TRBV6-5	TRBD1	TRBJ1-6	TGTGCCAGCAGCGAGGACAGGGGGAATTCACCCCTCCACTTT	CASSEDRGNSPLHF
NA	TRBV5-4	NA	TRBJ2-5	TGTGCCAGCAGCGTCTGGGGGGTGTGGGAAGAGACCCAGTACTTC	CASSVWGVWEETQYF
NA	TRBV9	TRBD2	TRBJ2-2	TGTGCCAGCAGCAGAGCTAGCGGGGGGACCGGGGAGCTGTTTTTT	CASSRASGGTGELFF
NA	TRBV19	TRBD2	TRBJ2-2	TGTGCCAGTAGTACCCCGGGACTAGCGGGGGGGGTCACCGGGGAGCTGTTTTTT	CASSTPGLAGGVTGELFF
NA	TRBV25-1	NA	TRBJ2-7	TGTGCCAGCAGTGAATCCAACTCCTACGAGCAGTACTTC	CASSESNSYEQYF
NA	TRBV5-4	NA	TRBJ2-3	TGTGCCAGCAGCCGATCGGACCTGGCGGGAGATACGCAGTATTTT	CASSRSDLAGDTQYF
NA	TRBV6-5	TRBD1	TRBJ1-5	TGTGCCAGCAGTTTCTCCGGGACAGGGGTTCAGCCCCAGCATTTT	CASSFSGTGVQPQHF
NA	TRBV27	NA	TRBJ2-1	TGTGCCAGCAGTTACGGTCCCCAGGCCTACAATGAGCAGTTCTTC	CASSYGPQAYNEQFF
NA	TRBV5-4	NA	TRBJ2-3	TGTGCCAGCAGCTCTTTGGGAGGGGGGGCCCTCACAGATACGCAGTATTTT	CASSSLGGGALTDTQYF
NA	TRBV7-2	NA	TRBJ2-2	TGTGCCAGCAGCTTACTGCCAGGGGCTGGCGGGGAGCTGTTTTTT	CASSLLPGAGGELFF
few	TRBV4-2	NA	TRBJ1-3	TGTGCCAGCAGCCAAGAGGGTCCCGGGGCTGGAAACACCATATATTTT	CASSQEGPGAGNTIYF
NA	TRBV7-2	NA	TRBJ1-2	TGTGCCAGCAGCTTGGACACCTTCTATGGCTACACCTTC	CASSLDTFYGYTF
few	TRBV19	NA	TRBJ1-5	TGTGCCAGTAGTAGTTGGGAGGGTCAGCCCCAGCATTTT	CASSSWEGQPQHF